This entry lists 27 T cell receptor beta chains sequenced from one sample in a study of identical twins. TCRdb reprocessed the 5' RACE reads via MiXCR and lists one record per CDR3 protein. The sample has under 900,000 distinct CDR3 sequences; approximately 13% are singletons. These records were also assigned to another study, of yellow fever vaccine responses in identical twins.

Sequenced sample: PBMCs. The receptors were sampled from a woman aged 18 to 35 in good health.

The chain employs TRBV7-9 and TRBJ2-1; 11 nucleotides line up with TRBD1. Germline trimming cut 0 bases from V and 8 bases from J; bases unmatched to any gene: 3. The CDR3 has 15 residues. The germline gives CDR1 SEHNR, CDR2 FQNEAQ (reference sequence). CDR3: CASSLAGTGGDEQFF. The CDR3 DNA reads as TGTGCCAGCAGCTTAGCGGGGACAGGGGGAGATGAGCAGTTCTTC.

This clonotype has just a few counts. The junction does not match germline at one end; this may be a read error. The V and J genes are TRBV28 and TRBJ2-7; 9 bases align to TRBD1. Germline V gene lookup returns CDR1 MDHEN and CDR2 SYDVKM. CDR3 size: 12 residues. CDR3 nucleotides: TGTGCCAGCAGTTTAAGGTGGGACAGGGTCTCCTTC. Amino acid sequence: CASSLRWDRVSF.

The chain joins TRBV20-1 to TRBJ2-5, with D maybe TRBD2 (5 bases). Germline V CDR1 and CDR2: DFQATT, SNEGSKA (reference sequence). The CDR3 runs to 16 residues. The ends were cut back, 1 base at V and 4 bases at J, with 19 bases in the middle. The CDR3 DNA follows: TGCAGTGCTAGAGTCATCGGGGTAGCAAGGGCAGAGACCCAGTACTTC. This translates into CSARVIGVARAETQYF.

There are a few counts of this clonotype. J is TRBJ2-3 and V is TRBV7-8; tentatively, D is TRBD2 (6 bases). CDR1 is SGHVS and CDR2 is FQNEAQ in the germline V gene. The CDR3 has 16 amino acids. V was clipped by 2 bases and J by 0 bases, with 12 bases between them. The CDR3: CASSLYGGTSTDTQYF. The CDR3 nucleotides are TGTGCCAGCAGCTTATATGGCGGGACTAGCACAGATACGCAGTATTTT. The full variable domain, its missing parts supplied by reference TRBV7-8 and TRBJ2-3, is GAGVSQSPRYKVAKRGQDVALRCDPISGHVSLFWYQQALGQGPEFLTYFQNEAQLDKSGLPSDRFFAERPEGSVSTLKIQRTQQEDSAVYLCASSLYGGTSTDTQYFGPGTRLTVL.

This clonotype was observed a few times. The rearrangement uses TRBV12-3 or TRBV12-4 and TRBJ1-2, with D possibly matching TRBD1 (5 bases). The CDR3 length is 12 residues. V lost 7 bases, J lost 8 bases, and 14 bases lay in between. CDR3 nucleotide sequence: TGTGCCAGCACCGGGGACGGCCCCGGCTACACCTTC. Its translation: CASTGDGPGYTF.

The rearrangement uses TRBV2 and TRBJ1-5; the D is unclear. The germline V and J ends were trimmed by 6 bases and 2 bases, with 8 bases remaining between them. The CDR3 extends over 13 amino acids. Germline lookup yields CDR1 SNHLY and CDR2 FYNNEI. The CDR3 bases are TGTGCCAGCAGGGTAGCCGGCAATCAGCCCCAGCATTTT. Its protein is CASRVAGNQPQHF.

The chain recombines TRBV12-3 or TRBV12-4 with TRBJ2-3, with 11 bases that match TRBD1. J gave up 7 bases and V 9 bases, and 9 bases lay outside the gene matches. CDR3 length: 14 residues. CDR3 DNA sequence: TGTGCCAGTCACCGGACAGGGGGCGGAAATACGCAGTATTTT. The encoded protein is CASHRTGGGNTQYF.

The rearrangement joins TRBV15 to TRBJ2-3; 9 bases align to TRBD2. The CDR3 totals 14 residues. Trimming removed 7 bases from V and 2 bases from J; junction bases left unmatched: 4. CDR1 is LNHNV, CDR2 YYDKDF, per germline (reference sequence). Here the CDR3 DNA reads TGTGCCACCACTAGCGGGACATACACAGATACGCAGTATTTT. This encodes CATTSGTYTDTQYF.

The chain employs TRBV11-1 and TRBJ2-3, with 8 positions matching TRBD2. Germline values: CDR1 SGHAT, CDR2 FQDESV (reference sequence). J lost 3 bases, V lost 6 bases, and 11 bases had no gene match. The CDR3 extends over 16 amino acids. The CDR3 nucleotides read TGTGCCAGCAGTCCATTTTCGGGAGGGCGGACAGATACGCAGTATTTT. Amino acid sequence: CASSPFSGGRTDTQYF.

This clonotype was seen a few times. The chain combines TRBV6-2 or TRBV6-3 with TRBJ2-5; 12 positions agree with TRBD2. CDR3 length: 15 residues. The V segment lost 5 bases and the J segment 9 bases; nucleotides outside the gene matches: 10. In germline, CDR1 is MNHEY, CDR2 SVGEGT. The chain's CDR3 is CASSQTGLAGGAQYF. The CDR3 nucleotides read TGTGCCAGCAGTCAGACGGGACTAGCGGGTGGGGCCCAGTACTTC.

CDR3 DNA sequence: TGCAGCGCCGGAGGGATAGAGGGGGAGGGCCTCAATGAGCAGTTCTTC. Its translation is CSAGGIEGEGLNEQFF. The chain combines TRBV29-1 with TRBJ2-1; D might be TRBD2 (7 bases). The CDR3 is 16 residues long. The ends were cut back, 7 bases at V and 6 bases at J, with 25 bases in the middle. In germline, CDR1 is SQVTM, CDR2 ANQGSEA.

This clonotype has a single count. V is TRBV5-1 and J is TRBJ2-2; 9 bases are shared with TRBD2. Germline V gives CDR1 SGHRS, CDR2 YFSETQ. J gave up 1 base and V 10 bases, and 5 bases lay outside the gene matches. This CDR3 comprises 14 residues. CDR3 region: CADRLAENTGELFF. The CDR3 bases are TGCGCCGATCGACTAGCGGAGAACACCGGGGAGCTGTTTTTT.

In this sample, this clonotype turned up a few times. The J gene is TRBJ2-3, the V gene TRBV20-1; 10 bases line up with TRBD2. The germline V gene encodes CDR1 DFQATT and CDR2 SNEGSKA (reference sequence). The CDR3 contains 14 residues. V trimming: 7 bases; J trimming: 0 bases; junction bases outside the gene matches: 4. The chain's CDR3 is CSGVAGGSTDTQYF. As DNA, the CDR3 is TGCAGTGGAGTAGCGGGAGGTAGCACAGATACGCAGTATTTT.

This clonotype was found a few times. This chain links TRBV2 with TRBJ1-5, with D unclear. The V end lost 11 bases, the J end lost 7 bases, and 18 bases lay between the germline ends. CDR3 length equals 13 residues. Looked up from germline, CDR1 is SNHLY and CDR2 is FYNNEI. CDR3 loop: CAGGWGPRQPQHF. Written as DNA, the CDR3 is TGTGCCGGAGGGTGGGGTCCTAGGCAGCCCCAGCATTTT.

This clonotype appeared many times. The V and J genes are TRBV4-1 and TRBJ1-1; the D is unclear. Germline V gene data show CDR1 as MGHRA and CDR2 as YSYEKL. Trimming cost V 0 bases and J 4 bases, with 9 bases left between them. CDR3 size: 14 residues. The CDR3 is CASSQEKTATEAFF. The CDR3 bases are TGCGCCAGCAGCCAAGAAAAGACGGCCACTGAAGCTTTCTTT.

This rearrangement joins TRBV18 to TRBJ2-3; D not resolved. Trimming took 0 bases from V and 1 from J, leaving 11 bases between them. The CDR3 is 16 amino acids. In germline, CDR1 is KGHSH, CDR2 LQKENI. The CDR3 region is CASSPPGRRGTDTQYF. The CDR3 coding sequence is TGTGCCAGCTCACCACCGGGTAGGAGAGGCACAGATACGCAGTATTTT.

This clonotype came up many times. V gene TRBV12-3 or TRBV12-4 combines with J gene TRBJ2-7; D tentatively fits TRBD1 or TRBD2 (6 bases each). The V gene lost 3 bases and the J gene lost 3 bases, with 15 bases spanning the gap. The CDR3 spans 15 residues. The DNA of the CDR3 is TGTGCCAGCAGTTTGGGGGGCGCGCGGGACTACGAGCAGTACTTC. Protein: CASSLGGARDYEQYF.

This clonotype was seen many times. This chain links TRBV3-1 with TRBJ2-1; 12 bases are shared with TRBD2. V was clipped by 4 bases and J by 5 bases; unmatched bases: 6. Germline V gene lookup returns CDR1 LGHDT and CDR2 YNNKEL (reference sequence). The CDR3 is made up of 16 amino acids. The CDR3 bases are TGTGCCAGCAGCCGGACACTAGCGGGGGGAAACAATGAGCAGTTCTTC. Residues: CASSRTLAGGNNEQFF.

This clonotype was counted at least ten times. This chain links TRBV12-3 or TRBV12-4 with TRBJ2-3, with D unclear. The CDR3 has 15 residues. Trimming took 7 bases from V and 2 from J, leaving 16 bases between them. The chain's CDR3 is CASTNELGFTDTQYF. The CDR3 region has the DNA TGTGCCAGCACCAACGAGCTGGGATTCACAGATACGCAGTATTTT.

This clonotype has only a few counts. The chain joins TRBV24-1 to TRBJ2-2, with a possible D match to TRBD1 (6 bases). Trimming took off 4 bases at V and 0 bases at J, with 11 bases between the two ends. The CDR3 runs to 16 residues. Germline loops: CDR1 KGHDR, CDR2 SFDVKD. CDR3 residues: CATSDPGTPNTGELFF. The DNA for the CDR3 is TGTGCCACCAGTGACCCAGGGACACCGAACACCGGGGAGCTGTTTTTT.

V and J are TRBV11-2 and TRBJ2-1, with D possibly TRBD2 on 6 matching bases. The CDR3 has 16 amino acids. Per the germline V gene, CDR1 is SGHAT and CDR2 is FQNNGV. Trimming stripped 5 bases from V and 0 bases from J, with 14 bases between. CDR3 amino acids: CASSGSGLSSYNEQFF. The CDR3 region has the DNA TGTGCCAGCAGCGGTAGCGGTTTGAGCTCCTACAATGAGCAGTTCTTC.

The chain combines TRBV27 with TRBJ2-7; 7 positions agree with TRBD2. The CDR3 spans 13 residues. Germline CDR1 is MNHEY and CDR2 is SMNVEV (reference sequence). The CDR3 is CATWREGHYEQYF. The CDR3, as DNA: TGTGCGACGTGGAGGGAGGGCCACTACGAGCAGTACTTC.

This clonotype was observed many times. The V gene is TRBV11-2, the J gene TRBJ2-1; 14 bases agree with TRBD2. The trim removed 3 bases at V and 8 bases at J, leaving 9 bases unmatched. Germline values: CDR1 SGHAT, CDR2 FQNNGV. The CDR3 runs to 17 residues. The CDR3 here is CASSFRLAGGQLYEQFF. CDR3 sequence (DNA): TGTGCCAGCAGCTTTAGACTAGCGGGGGGGCAGCTCTATGAGCAGTTCTTC.

The chain joins TRBV20-1 to TRBJ1-1; D gene ambiguous. Trimming cost V 5 bases and J 1 base, with 5 bases left between them. The CDR3 covers 11 residues. CDR1 and CDR2 (germline): DFQATT, SNEGSKA (reference sequence). The CDR3 region has the DNA TGCAGTGCTTGTGGGAACACTGAAGCTTTCTTT. This translates into CSACGNTEAFF.

The chain links TRBV9 to TRBJ2-4; D not certain. There are 14 residues in the CDR3. In germline, CDR1 is SGDLS, CDR2 YYNGEE. V was pared by 0 bases and J by 13 bases, with 17 bases between. The CDR3 reads CASSVAPEDARQYF. The CDR3 bases are TGTGCCAGCAGCGTAGCTCCCGAGGATGCACGGCAGTACTTC.

This clonotype was counted only a few times. The chain uses TRBV3-1 and TRBJ1-2; no clear D. Trimming shortened V by 1 base and J by 3 bases, and 15 bases separated the two germline ends. CDR1 is LGHDT and CDR2 is YNNKEL in the germline V gene (reference sequence). The CDR3 is 16 amino acids. Written as DNA, the CDR3 is TGTGCCAGCAGCCAAGGGAGAGGGAGAGGCTACTATGGCTACACCTTC. Its translation is CASSQGRGRGYYGYTF.

CDR3 in amino acids: CSARRGLAGTDTQYF. DNA for the CDR3: TGCAGTGCTAGGCGCGGACTAGCGGGGACAGATACGCAGTATTTT. This chain joins TRBV20-1 and TRBJ2-3, with 12 bases matching TRBD2. CDR1 and CDR2 (germline): DFQATT, SNEGSKA (reference sequence). The CDR3 spans 15 residues. V shed 3 bases, J shed 3 bases, and the junction held 4 bases outside the gene matches.